This paragraph covers one TCR beta chain sequence. Its antigen is unknown. Assay used: immunoSEQ multiplex PCR; TCRdb lists only in-frame clones, some missing. The sample yields some 45,000 clones, 86% seen once. The sample comes from a study of T cell clones after liver transplantation. Study as a whole: TCRbeta sequencing after a pre-transplant mixed lymphocyte reaction identified graft-donor-reactive clones, later tracked in post-transplant blood.

Germline lookup yields CDR1 SGHRS and CDR2 YFSETQ. Trimming cost V 2 bases and J 4 bases; bases outside gene matches: 3. This CDR3 contains 13 residues. Findings and limits, study-wide: Compared with third party-reactive sequences, donor-reactive ones declined more, independent of withdrawal success.

The sample here was CD4+ T cells from blood, taken 24 months after liver transplant. The chain recombines TRBV5-1 with TRBJ2-7; 7 bases are shared with TRBD2. This TCR came from a human patient who received a liver transplant. Some T cells here may be from the graft donor. CDR3 DNA sequence: TGCGCCAGCAGCTTCAGGCGGGAGTACGAGCAGTACTTC. Protein sequence: CASSFRREYEQYF.